This is a list of T cell receptor beta chains from one sample in a study of tumor-infiltrating lymphocytes in primary liver carcinoma. Each CDR3 protein gets one entry after TCRdb re-called the multiplex PCR reads with MiXCR. The sample shows approximately 300,000 distinct CDR3 sequences, 65% of them seen only once. The sequenced sample was peripheral blood. These receptors were collected from a man in his forties with primary liver carcinoma and hepatitis B virus infection. Each CDR3 is given with its conserved first and last residue. A D gene is named only where the DNA matches it firmly. Where a row states a size, it is once, few, many or the class of an expanded clone; other rows omit it.

j_gene: TRBJ1-5; d_gene: .; abundance: many; v_gene: TRBV29-1; CDR3nt: TGCAGCGTCGGACTCGCCCCGGGGCAGCCCCAGCATTTT; CDR3aa: CSVGLAPGQPQHF
j_gene: TRBJ1-3; d_gene: TRBD1; abundance: .; v_gene: TRBV30; CDR3nt: TGTGCCTGGAGTGTAAGGCCCGGGACAGGGGCTGGAAACACCATATATTTT; CDR3aa: CAWSVRPGTGAGNTIYF
j_gene: TRBJ2-4; d_gene: TRBD1; abundance: .; v_gene: TRBV6-1; CDR3nt: TGTGCCAGCAGTGAAGTGAAAAGGGACAGGGCTATAGACAAAAACATTCAGTACTTC; CDR3aa: CASSEVKRDRAIDKNIQYF
j_gene: TRBJ2-1; d_gene: .; abundance: many; v_gene: TRBV12-3/TRBV12-4; CDR3nt: TGTGCCAGCAGTTTAGGGAGGGGAATCAATGAGCAGTTCTTC; CDR3aa: CASSLGRGINEQFF
j_gene: TRBJ2-2; d_gene: .; abundance: few; v_gene: TRBV11-2; CDR3nt: .; CDR3aa: CASSVAPGAGSGGEMFF
j_gene: TRBJ1-5; d_gene: .; abundance: .; v_gene: TRBV6-1; CDR3nt: TGTGCCAGCAGTGAAGCGCTTCTTCAGTCCCAGCATTTT; CDR3aa: CASSEALLQSQHF
j_gene: TRBJ1-3; d_gene: .; abundance: .; v_gene: TRBV4-3; CDR3nt: TGCGCCAGCAGCCAAGATCAGACTAACCCCGAGTACACCATATATTTT; CDR3aa: CASSQDQTNPEYTIYF
j_gene: TRBJ2-2; d_gene: .; abundance: many; v_gene: TRBV11-2; CDR3nt: TGTGCCAGCAGCTTGGGTCTTACCCTCGGGGAGCTGTTTTTT; CDR3aa: CASSLGLTLGELFF
j_gene: TRBJ2-3; d_gene: TRBD2; abundance: many; v_gene: TRBV6-2/TRBV6-3; CDR3nt: TGTGCCAGCAGTTCCTCTAGCGGGAGGGCCCGTGGCACAGATACGCAGTATTTT; CDR3aa: CASSSSSGRARGTDTQYF
j_gene: TRBJ1-2; d_gene: .; abundance: .; v_gene: TRBV6-1; CDR3nt: TGTGCCAGCAGTCCCCCTAAGGACTATGGCTACGCCTTC; CDR3aa: CASSPPKDYGYAF
j_gene: TRBJ2-1; d_gene: TRBD2; abundance: many; v_gene: TRBV11-2; CDR3nt: TGTGCCAGCAGCCCATGGGCTAGCGGGAGACCCTCCTACAATGAGCAGTTCTTC; CDR3aa: CASSPWASGRPSYNEQFF
j_gene: TRBJ2-1; d_gene: .; abundance: .; v_gene: TRBV11-1; CDR3nt: TGTGCCAGCAGTGGCGGAATCACAGGCAATGAGCAGTTCTTC; CDR3aa: CASSGGITGNEQFF
j_gene: TRBJ1-5; d_gene: .; abundance: many; v_gene: TRBV29-1; CDR3nt: TGCAGCGCTCAGGTTTACAGCGGCCAGCCCCAGCATTTT; CDR3aa: CSAQVYSGQPQHF
j_gene: TRBJ2-1; d_gene: .; abundance: .; v_gene: TRBV5-1; CDR3nt: TGCGCCAGCAGCCCGCCGCGGGATTACAATGAGCAGTTCTTC; CDR3aa: CASSPPRDYNEQFF
j_gene: TRBJ1-5; d_gene: TRBD1; abundance: once; v_gene: TRBV12-3/TRBV12-4; CDR3nt: TGTGCCAGCAGTTTTCATCTGAACAGGGGGCAGGATGGCAATCAGCCCCAGCATTTT; CDR3aa: CASSFHLNRGQDGNQPQHF
j_gene: TRBJ2-1; d_gene: TRBD1; abundance: few; v_gene: TRBV2; CDR3nt: TGTGCCAGTACAACCGGGACAGATAGACCAAATGAGCAGTTCTTC; CDR3aa: CASTTGTDRPNEQFF
j_gene: TRBJ1-1; d_gene: .; abundance: .; v_gene: TRBV10-3; CDR3nt: TGTGCCGTCAAGCAGGGGCCGAACACTGAAGCTTTCTTT; CDR3aa: CAVKQGPNTEAFF
j_gene: TRBJ2-2; d_gene: TRBD1; abundance: .; v_gene: TRBV11-1; CDR3nt: TGTGCCAGCAGCTTTCAGGGACAGGGAACCTCGAAGCTGTTTTTT; CDR3aa: CASSFQGQGTSKLFF
j_gene: TRBJ1-5; d_gene: .; abundance: many; v_gene: TRBV4-1; CDR3nt: TGCGCCAGCAGCCAAGATATTGGAGAGACCCCCCATTTT; CDR3aa: CASSQDIGETPHF
j_gene: TRBJ2-3; d_gene: TRBD2; abundance: few; v_gene: TRBV7-9; CDR3nt: TGTGCCAGCAGCTTTAGCACTAGCGGGAGGACAGATACGCAGTATTTT; CDR3aa: CASSFSTSGRTDTQYF
j_gene: TRBJ2-3; d_gene: .; abundance: .; v_gene: TRBV18; CDR3nt: TGTGTCAGCTCACCAGGGATGGGCACAGATACGCAGTATTTT; CDR3aa: CVSSPGMGTDTQYF
j_gene: TRBJ2-7; d_gene: .; abundance: .; v_gene: TRBV5-1; CDR3nt: TGCGCCAGCAAAATAGAGGCTAGCGAAGGCGAGCAGTACTTC; CDR3aa: CASKIEASEGEQYF
j_gene: TRBJ2-4; d_gene: .; abundance: many; v_gene: TRBV4-1; CDR3nt: TGCGCCAGCAGCCCCTCCCCCGGGGCCGGAGACATTCAGTACTTC; CDR3aa: CASSPSPGAGDIQYF
j_gene: TRBJ2-7; d_gene: .; abundance: .; v_gene: TRBV6-2/TRBV6-3; CDR3nt: TGTGCCGGCAGTTACTCGGGGGACTTCTACGAGCACTACTTC; CDR3aa: CAGSYSGDFYEHYF
j_gene: TRBJ2-5; d_gene: .; abundance: .; v_gene: TRBV30; CDR3nt: TGTGCCTGGACAGTCGTAGAGACCCAGTACTTC; CDR3aa: CAWTVVETQYF
j_gene: TRBJ2-1; d_gene: .; abundance: once; v_gene: TRBV12-3/TRBV12-4; CDR3nt: TGTGCCAGCAGGTTAGTGGGAGACGGCCCCTACAATGAGCAGTTCTTC; CDR3aa: CASRLVGDGPYNEQFF
j_gene: TRBJ1-2; d_gene: .; abundance: .; v_gene: TRBV7-9; CDR3nt: TGTGCCAGCAGCTTAGGCGGGGTGGGCCTTAACTATAGCTACACCTTC; CDR3aa: CASSLGGVGLNYSYTF
j_gene: TRBJ1-4; d_gene: TRBD1; abundance: few; v_gene: TRBV7-9; CDR3nt: TGTGCCAGTAGCTCATCCACACAGGGGAGACTGTTTTTT; CDR3aa: CASSSSTQGRLFF
j_gene: TRBJ1-2; d_gene: TRBD1; abundance: .; v_gene: TRBV12-3/TRBV12-4; CDR3nt: TGTGCCCGCAGTCCGGGACAGGGGGAAGGTGGCTACACCTTC; CDR3aa: CARSPGQGEGGYTF
j_gene: TRBJ1-2; d_gene: .; abundance: .; v_gene: TRBV25-1; CDR3nt: TGTGCCAGCAGTGGACGAGGGAATGACTATGGCTACACCTTC; CDR3aa: CASSGRGNDYGYTF
j_gene: TRBJ2-2; d_gene: .; abundance: .; v_gene: TRBV7-9; CDR3nt: TGTGCCAGCAGCTTTTCTAGACTCCTCACCGGGGAGCTGTTTTTT; CDR3aa: CASSFSRLLTGELFF
j_gene: TRBJ1-6; d_gene: TRBD1; abundance: .; v_gene: TRBV10-3; CDR3nt: TGTGCCATCAGGGAGACAGGGGTCCATAATTCACCCCTCCACTTT; CDR3aa: CAIRETGVHNSPLHF
j_gene: TRBJ1-5; d_gene: .; abundance: many; v_gene: TRBV12-3/TRBV12-4; CDR3nt: TGTGCCAGCAGTTTGATGGCCAGGAATCAGCCCCAGCATTTT; CDR3aa: CASSLMARNQPQHF
j_gene: TRBJ2-3; d_gene: TRBD2; abundance: .; v_gene: TRBV6-1; CDR3nt: TGTGCCAGCGGTGAAAGACTAGCGGGAAGGGGGGGGGGCACAGATACGCAGTATTTT; CDR3aa: CASGERLAGRGGGTDTQYF
j_gene: TRBJ2-4; d_gene: .; abundance: many; v_gene: TRBV10-3; CDR3nt: TGTGCCATCAGTGTTGGCCTAGGAGACATTCAGTACTTC; CDR3aa: CAISVGLGDIQYF
j_gene: TRBJ2-1; d_gene: .; abundance: .; v_gene: TRBV25-1; CDR3nt: TGTGCCAGCAGTCCGTCGGTCCGCACCTACAATGAGCAGTTCTTC; CDR3aa: CASSPSVRTYNEQFF
j_gene: TRBJ2-1; d_gene: .; abundance: .; v_gene: TRBV11-2; CDR3nt: TGTGCCAGCAGCTTAGCTGGTAGTTCCTACAAAGAGCAGTTCTTC; CDR3aa: CASSLAGSSYKEQFF
j_gene: TRBJ1-3; d_gene: .; abundance: .; v_gene: TRBV12-3/TRBV12-4; CDR3nt: TGTGCCAACAGTTTAGGGGGGATGGGCGGAAACACCATATATTTT; CDR3aa: CANSLGGMGGNTIYF
j_gene: TRBJ2-7; d_gene: TRBD1; abundance: few; v_gene: TRBV29-1; CDR3nt: TGCAGCATTGATCGGGGACAGGGCTACGAGCAGTACTTC; CDR3aa: CSIDRGQGYEQYF
j_gene: TRBJ2-4; d_gene: TRBD1; abundance: many; v_gene: TRBV6-1; CDR3nt: TGTGCCAGCAGTGAGGGCCCGGGACAGGCAAACATTCAGTACTTC; CDR3aa: CASSEGPGQANIQYF
j_gene: TRBJ1-5; d_gene: .; abundance: .; v_gene: TRBV28; CDR3nt: TGTGCCAGCAGCCCCGCCGAGGCGAGTAGCAATCAGCCCCAGCATTTT; CDR3aa: CASSPAEASSNQPQHF
j_gene: TRBJ1-2; d_gene: .; abundance: many; v_gene: TRBV6-5; CDR3nt: TGTGCCAGCAGTTACGGCGGTGCCTATGGCTACACCTTC; CDR3aa: CASSYGGAYGYTF
j_gene: TRBJ2-7; d_gene: .; abundance: few; v_gene: TRBV11-2; CDR3nt: TGTGCCAGCAGCCCTCTGACAGGCTACGAGCAGTACTTC; CDR3aa: CASSPLTGYEQYF
j_gene: TRBJ2-7; d_gene: .; abundance: .; v_gene: TRBV6-1; CDR3nt: TGTGCCAGCAGTGAAGCGAGGAGGGGACCGCACCCCTACGAGCAGTACTTC; CDR3aa: CASSEARRGPHPYEQYF
j_gene: TRBJ2-5; d_gene: .; abundance: many; v_gene: TRBV29-1; CDR3nt: TGCAGCGGAGAAAACGGAGAGACCCAGTACTTC; CDR3aa: CSGENGETQYF
j_gene: TRBJ2-7; d_gene: .; abundance: .; v_gene: TRBV4-2; CDR3nt: TGTGCCAGCAACCAAGAAGGGTCGAACTACGAGCAGTACTTC; CDR3aa: CASNQEGSNYEQYF
j_gene: TRBJ2-5; d_gene: .; abundance: few; v_gene: TRBV12-3/TRBV12-4; CDR3nt: TGTGCCAGCAGTACTCTTAGGCGATTCGGGATGGAGACCCAGTACTTC; CDR3aa: CASSTLRRFGMETQYF
j_gene: TRBJ1-1; d_gene: .; abundance: many; v_gene: TRBV30; CDR3nt: TGTGCCAAACAACCGGACATCGGGACTGAAGCTTTCTTT; CDR3aa: CAKQPDIGTEAFF
j_gene: TRBJ2-1; d_gene: TRBD1; abundance: few; v_gene: TRBV19; CDR3nt: TGTGCCAGTTCGACAGGGCACTACAATGAGCAGTTCTTC; CDR3aa: CASSTGHYNEQFF
j_gene: TRBJ2-5; d_gene: .; abundance: few; v_gene: TRBV5-1; CDR3nt: TGCGCCAGCAGCGGGGGGACAGAGGAAGAGACCCAGTACTTC; CDR3aa: CASSGGTEEETQYF
j_gene: TRBJ2-3; d_gene: TRBD2; abundance: .; v_gene: TRBV6-1; CDR3nt: TGTGCCAGCAGTCCCTACCTCTTCTCTAGCGGGATCACAGATACGCAGTATTTT; CDR3aa: CASSPYLFSSGITDTQYF
j_gene: TRBJ1-2; d_gene: .; abundance: many; v_gene: TRBV11-1; CDR3nt: TGTGCCAGCAGCTTCAAGGGATTTGGCTATGGCTACACCTTC; CDR3aa: CASSFKGFGYGYTF
j_gene: TRBJ2-3; d_gene: .; abundance: many; v_gene: TRBV12-3/TRBV12-4; CDR3nt: TGTGCCAGCAGTTTCTTGGGGTCAGATACGCAGTATTTT; CDR3aa: CASSFLGSDTQYF